This entry lists 11 T cell receptor beta chains sequenced from one sample in a study of blood T cells in healthy people across ages. Combining a sample-barcoded 5' primer with a J-beta primer mix, a second PCR ran for about 7 to 11 cycles. TCRdb fed the 5' RACE reads into MiXCR, producing one record per CDR3 protein. This table has approximately 580,000 distinct CDR3 sequences, approximately 25% appearing once. The data also belong to a second study, concerning T cells of mothers and their children.

The sample consisted of blood. These receptors were obtained from a boy aged 5-17 years in good health.

This clonotype was seen repeatedly, ten times or more. The J gene is TRBJ2-1, the V gene TRBV11-2; possible D gene TRBD2, 6 bases. The germline V gene encodes CDR1 SGHAT and CDR2 FQNNGV. V dropped 1 base and J dropped 4 bases, with 8 bases sitting between them. The CDR3 runs to 14 residues. The CDR3 region is CASSLAGVYNEQFF. CDR3 sequence (DNA): TGTGCCAGCAGCTTAGCGGGAGTGTACAATGAGCAGTTCTTC.

The chain links TRBV20-1 to TRBJ2-3; D might be TRBD1 or TRBD2, each matching 7 bases. CDR1 and CDR2 from the germline V gene are DFQATT and SNEGSKA (reference sequence). Trimming shortened V by 4 bases and J by 4 bases, and 12 bases separated the two germline ends. This CDR3 spans 13 amino acids. This chain's CDR3 is CSAMGGGADTQYF. In DNA form, the CDR3 reads TGCAGTGCTATGGGAGGGGGCGCAGATACGCAGTATTTT.

The chain is built from TRBV29-1 and TRBJ2-4, with 9 bases lining up with TRBD2. Germline-derived CDR1 and CDR2 are SQVTM and ANQGSEA. Trimming took 4 bases from V and 8 from J; bases not matched to a gene: 6. This CDR3 spans 13 amino acids. The CDR3 DNA sequence: TGCAGCGTTGTCGCTAGCGGGATGCACATTCAGTACTTC. This codes for CSVVASGMHIQYF.

This clonotype was detected only a few times. The J gene is TRBJ1-4, the V gene TRBV7-9, with D maybe TRBD1 (5 bases). From germline, CDR1 is SEHNR and CDR2 FQNEAQ (reference sequence). The CDR3 totals 14 residues. V lost 5 bases and J lost 5, with 12 bases in between. The CDR3 sequence is CASSQLGGNEKLFF. The CDR3 DNA reads TGTGCCAGCAGCCAGCTGGGGGGGAATGAAAAACTGTTTTTT.

This clonotype was seen a few times. This chain uses TRBV7-2 with TRBJ2-3; D ambiguous. Per germline, CDR1 SGHTA and CDR2 FQGNSA. Trimming took off 3 bases at V and 2 bases at J, with 9 bases between the two ends. This CDR3 has 14 amino acids. The CDR3 region has the DNA TGTGCCAGCAGCTTTACTGCCTACACAGATACGCAGTATTTT. Translation: CASSFTAYTDTQYF.

In its sample, this clonotype was seen a few times. The chain uses TRBV6-1 and TRBJ2-7, with a weak D call TRBD2 (5 bases). Trimming shortened V by 4 bases and J by 5 bases, and 9 bases separated the two germline ends. From germline, CDR1 is MNHNS and CDR2 SASEGT. CDR3 length: 12 residues. The CDR3, as DNA: TGTGCCAGCAGTGCCGGGATCCACGAGCAGTACTTC. This gives the protein CASSAGIHEQYF.

This clonotype was detected only a few times. The genes are TRBV5-5 and TRBJ1-2; 7 nucleotides line up with TRBD1. With V trimmed by 2 bases and J by 3 bases, 7 bases remained unmatched. CDR3 length: 15 residues. CDR1 is SGHKS and CDR2 is YYEKEE in the germline V gene (reference sequence). The CDR3 loop reads CASSFEGALDYGYTF. The DNA for the CDR3 is TGTGCCAGCAGCTTCGAGGGGGCGCTGGACTATGGCTACACCTTC.

This clonotype was found once. J is TRBJ2-1 and V is TRBV28; 10 nucleotides match TRBD1. The trim removed 6 bases at V and 0 bases at J, leaving 11 bases unmatched. This CDR3 comprises 18 residues. Germline values: CDR1 MDHEN, CDR2 SYDVKM. In nucleotides, the CDR3 is TGTGCCAGCAGCACGACAGGGGGCGCGGGCAGCTCCTACAATGAGCAGTTCTTC. It codes for CASSTTGGAGSSYNEQFF.

This clonotype came up a few times. The gene calls are TRBV4-3 and TRBJ2-1; tentative D call: TRBD1 (6 bases). The V and J ends lost 1 base and 5 bases respectively, with 12 bases between them. Per the germline V gene, CDR1 is LGHNA and CDR2 is YSLEER. This CDR3 is 15 amino acids long. The CDR3 protein is CASSQGVGQNNEQFF. For the CDR3, the DNA is TGCGCCAGCAGCCAAGGGGTCGGACAGAACAATGAGCAGTTCTTC.

The chain uses TRBV15 and TRBJ2-1; D ambiguous. Germline V gene lookup returns CDR1 LNHNV and CDR2 YYDKDF (reference sequence). V was clipped by 3 bases and J by 0 bases, with 9 bases between them. The CDR3 has 15 amino acids. CDR3 nucleotide sequence: TGTGCCACCAGCAGTGACATCTCCTCCTACAATGAGCAGTTCTTC. Protein: CATSSDISSYNEQFF.

This clonotype was detected a few times. V and J are TRBV5-6 and TRBJ2-5; a possible D gene is TRBD1 (5 bases). The DNA matches TRBJ2-1 better at its end, which makes the J call doubtful. This CDR3 comprises 16 residues. Germline CDR1 and CDR2: SGHDT and YYEEEE. Written as DNA, the CDR3 is TGTGCCAGCAGCCTCCTGACATGGGGCTTTGGCAATGAGCAGTTCTTC. It encodes CASSLLTWGFGNEQFF.